A selection of T cell receptor beta chains follows, all from one sample in a study of shared clonotypes between healthy human individuals. Only in-frame clones appear in the TCRdb table, and some are missing; sequencing was by immunoSEQ multiplex PCR. Of about 2 million clones listed, approximately 94% are singletons. Material: naive CD8+ T cells sorted from blood. The receptors originated from a man between 18 and 29 years old in good health. Each CDR3 is given with its conserved first and last residue. D genes are given only for firm matches.

cdr3_aa	cdr3_nt	cdr3_length	v_call	d_call	j_call
CASSAGSLEEYF	TGTGCCAGCTCGGCCGGGAGCCTCGAAGAGTACTTC	12	TRBV18	.	TRBJ2-7
CASSMTGVDYEQYF	TGTGCCAGCAGTATGACAGGGGTGGACTACGAGCAGTACTTC	14	TRBV9	TRBD1	TRBJ2-7
CASSPRTSGTAGTQYF	TGTGCCAGCAGCCCCCGGACTAGCGGGACCGCCGGGACCCAGTACTTC	16	TRBV13	TRBD2	TRBJ2-5
CASSLRGGLNTQYF	TGTGCCAGCAGCTTGCGGGGGGGCCTAAATACGCAGTATTTT	14	TRBV7-8	TRBD2	TRBJ2-3
CASSLVGTVNEKLFF	TGTGCCAGCAGCTTAGTGGGGACAGTTAATGAAAAACTGTTTTTT	15	TRBV11-2	TRBD1	TRBJ1-4
CASSSGQGINEQFF	TGTGCCAGCAGCTCGGGACAGGGGATTAATGAGCAGTTCTTC	14	TRBV5-8	TRBD1	TRBJ2-1
CAWMDPLLTLQETQYF	TGTGCCTGGATGGATCCTCTGCTCACACTCCAAGAGACCCAGTACTTC	16	TRBV30	.	TRBJ2-5
CASSLLDSPGYEQYF	TGTGCCAGCAGCTTATTGGACTCCCCGGGGTACGAGCAGTACTTC	15	TRBV7-6	.	TRBJ2-7
CAWSVMQISGNTIYF	TGTGCCTGGAGTGTAATGCAGATCTCTGGAAACACCATATATTTT	15	TRBV30	.	TRBJ1-3
CASRGDFYEQYF	TGTGCCAGCAGGGGAGATTTCTACGAGCAGTACTTC	12	TRBV6-6	.	TRBJ2-7
CASSYLGEGEVF	TGTGCCAGCAGTTACTTGGGGGAGGGGGAGGTCTTC	12	TRBV6-5	.	TRBJ2-1
CASSLDRGYSNTEAFF	TGTGCCAGCAGCTTGGACAGAGGGTATTCGAACACTGAAGCTTTCTTT	16	TRBV7-9	.	TRBJ1-1